A selection of T cell receptor beta chains follows, all from one sample in a study of CD8+CD57+ T cells in acquired aplastic anemia. TCRdb re-called the reads through MiXCR, storing one row per CDR3 protein. Here the sample spans around 150,000 distinct CDR3 sequences, approximately 41% being singletons. The sequenced sample consisted of sorted CD4+, CD8+, or CD8+CD57+ T cells (not recorded which) from PBMCs. These receptors all come from a human donor in good health, serving as a control. The CDR3 runs from the conserved cysteine through the conserved F or W. Each record gives: V gene, D gene, clone size, J gene, CDR3 DNA, CDR3 protein. The D gene is left open where the match is weak. Size tells how often a clone was seen (once, few, many) or the class of an expanded clone, and some rows leave it out.

TRBV12-5	TRBD1	many	TRBJ1-1	TGTGCTAGTGTAAGGGGACAGAGGGAAGCTTTCTTT	CASVRGQREAFF
TRBV7-8	TRBD2	medium-sized	TRBJ2-5	TGTGCCAGCAGCGCTCGACCAGCGGGGGGACAAGAGACCCAGTACTTC	CASSARPAGGQETQYF
TRBV20-1	NA	NA	TRBJ2-3	TGCAGTGCTAGAGACAGGATATTAAACACAGATACGCAGTATTTT	CSARDRILNTDTQYF
TRBV7-6	TRBD1	NA	TRBJ2-5	TGTGCCAGCAGCCGATGGACAGGGGGGGAGACCCAGTACTTC	CASSRWTGGETQYF
TRBV20-1	NA	many	TRBJ2-3	TGCAGTGCTAGCCCGTCAGATACGCAGTATTTT	CSASPSDTQYF
TRBV7-9	TRBD1	many	TRBJ2-7	TGTGCCAGCAGCTTAACCCAGGGGGCCCCACCCTACGAGCAGTACTTC	CASSLTQGAPPYEQYF
TRBV5-4	NA	many	TRBJ1-1	TGTGCCAGCAGCTTGCCCGGGAGAGAGGCTTTCTTT	CASSLPGREAFF
TRBV19	NA	NA	TRBJ1-4	TGTGCCAGTAGTATAAGGGGCTGGGGTGAAAAACTGTTTTTT	CASSIRGWGEKLFF
TRBV9	TRBD1	many	TRBJ1-6	TGTGCCAGCAGCCGGGACAGCAAAGGGTCACCCCTCCACTTT	CASSRDSKGSPLHF
TRBV11-1	NA	NA	TRBJ1-5	TGTGCCAGCAGCCCCCAGGCCGCGGGAAGCAATCAGCCCCAGCATTTT	CASSPQAAGSNQPQHF
TRBV4-1	TRBD2	NA	TRBJ2-1	TGCGCCAGCAGCGTGACTAGCGGGTATTGCAATGAGCAGTTCTTC	CASSVTSGYCNEQFF
TRBV6-1	NA	many	TRBJ2-7	TGTGCCAGCAGTCAAGCCACATGGGGGAACGCCTACGAGCAGTACTTC	CASSQATWGNAYEQYF
TRBV29-1	TRBD1	NA	TRBJ2-1	TGCAGCGTTGCACAGGGGAATGAGCAGTTCTTC	CSVAQGNEQFF
TRBV19	NA	NA	TRBJ2-3	TGTGCCAGTAGTATAGGGTTGGCAGCGACAGATACGCAGTATTTT	CASSIGLAATDTQYF
TRBV25-1	NA	NA	TRBJ2-6	TGTGCCAGCAGTGTGACCCGACAGGTTGGGGCCAACGTCCTGACTTTC	CASSVTRQVGANVLTF
TRBV5-8	NA	many	TRBJ1-5	TGTGCCAGCAGCTTGGTTCCAGATTATAGCAATCAGCCCCAGCATTTT	CASSLVPDYSNQPQHF
TRBV25-1	NA	few	TRBJ2-7	TGTGCCAGCAGTGCCCTAGGGGAGGGGGCCTACGAGCAGTACTTC	CASSALGEGAYEQYF
TRBV5-6	NA	few	TRBJ2-3	TGTGCCAGCAGCTCGACAGGCACAGATACGCAGTATTTT	CASSSTGTDTQYF
TRBV28	NA	NA	TRBJ2-1	TGTGCCAGCAGTTTTTTGCGGGGTAGCTCCTACAATGAGCAGTTCTTC	CASSFLRGSSYNEQFF
TRBV5-5	TRBD1	many	TRBJ2-7	TGTGCCAGCAGCTGGGGGACAGGGGGCTACGAGCAGTACTTC	CASSWGTGGYEQYF
TRBV28	NA	many	TRBJ1-6	TGTGCCAGCAGTTTAGGCACAAGGGCTTCACCCCTCCACTTT	CASSLGTRASPLHF
TRBV20-1	NA	NA	TRBJ2-7	TGCAGTGCTAGAGTAGGGGAAGGGTACGAGCAGTACTTC	CSARVGEGYEQYF
TRBV11-2	TRBD1	many	TRBJ2-3	TGTGCCAGCAGCCCGACAGGGGTTGGGGCAGATACGCAGTATTTT	CASSPTGVGADTQYF
TRBV20-1	TRBD2	many	TRBJ2-3	TGCAGTGCTCCTCGACTAGCGGGGGGCACAGATACGCAGTATTTT	CSAPRLAGGTDTQYF
TRBV29-1	NA	once	TRBJ1-3	TGCAGCGTTGGGACAGCTAGTGGAAACACCATATATTTT	CSVGTASGNTIYF
TRBV19	NA	few	TRBJ1-4	TGTGCCAGTAGGAGCAGTGAAAAACTGTTTTTT	CASRSSEKLFF
TRBV20-1	NA	many	TRBJ2-6	TGCAGTGCTAGAATGGTCTCTGGGGCCAACGTCCTGACTTTC	CSARMVSGANVLTF
TRBV20-1	TRBD2	NA	TRBJ2-3	TGCAGTGCTAGAGGGACTAGCGGGTATACGCAGTATTTT	CSARGTSGYTQYF
TRBV6-2/TRBV6-3	TRBD2	many	TRBJ2-7	TGTGCCAGCAGTTACTCCCGCCCCAGCGGGAGGGGGTACGAGCAGTACTTC	CASSYSRPSGRGYEQYF
TRBV2	NA	NA	TRBJ1-2	TGTGCCAGCAGTGAACAGGGGAACTATGGCTACACCTTC	CASSEQGNYGYTF
TRBV5-1	TRBD2	many	TRBJ2-5	TGCGCCCTCACAGCGACAGGCGGGGGGCTTCCCCGGCGGGAGACCCAGTACTTC	CALTATGGGLPRRETQYF
TRBV9	TRBD1	many	TRBJ2-7	TGTGCCAGCAGCACCGCCGGGACAGGGGGCCTCGAGCAGTACTTC	CASSTAGTGGLEQYF
TRBV7-8	TRBD2	NA	TRBJ2-1	TGTGCCAGCAGCCCCAGGGGTGTAGCGGGAGGTGAGCAGTTCTTC	CASSPRGVAGGEQFF
TRBV12-3/TRBV12-4	NA	many	TRBJ1-5	TGTGCCAGCAGTTTAGGAGCAAATAGCAATCAGCCCCAGCATTTT	CASSLGANSNQPQHF
TRBV20-1	NA	NA	TRBJ1-5	TGCAGTGCTAGCGGGAGTCAGCCCCAGCATTTT	CSASGSQPQHF
TRBV2	NA	once	TRBJ2-7	TGTGCCAGCAACAGCTGGGACGGGCCCTACGAGCAGTACTTC	CASNSWDGPYEQYF
TRBV11-2	TRBD1	NA	TRBJ1-2	TGTGCCAGCAGCACCCCGACAGGGGGAAATGGCTACACCTTC	CASSTPTGGNGYTF
TRBV2	NA	NA	TRBJ2-7	TGTGCCAGCAGTGAATGGGGTTTGGGGGACGCCGCCGCCGAGCAGTACTTC	CASSEWGLGDAAAEQYF
TRBV3-1	NA	many	TRBJ2-5	TGTGCCAGCAGCCAAGGAATGCGGGAGACCCAGTACTTC	CASSQGMRETQYF
TRBV24-1	NA	once	TRBJ2-1	TGTGCCACCAGTGATTCAAGAGTTGGGCACAATGAGCAGTTCTTC	CATSDSRVGHNEQFF
TRBV4-1	NA	many	TRBJ2-2	TGCGCCAGCAGACAACTGGGACATGGGACTAAAGGCATGGGGGGTCGGCTGTTTTTT	CASRQLGHGTKGMGGRLFF
TRBV19	NA	NA	TRBJ2-7	TGTGCCAGTAGTAGGGCAGGGTCCTACGAGCAGTACTTC	CASSRAGSYEQYF
TRBV20-1	NA	many	TRBJ1-6	TGCAGTGCTTCCAACAGGGTCGGGGATTCACCCCTCCACTTT	CSASNRVGDSPLHF
TRBV10-3	NA	NA	TRBJ2-5	TGTGCCATCAGGCATAAAGAAGGGGAGACCCAGTACTTC	CAIRHKEGETQYF
TRBV29-1	TRBD1	many	TRBJ2-7	TGCAGCGTAACAACAGGGGGTTCGCAGTACTTC	CSVTTGGSQYF
TRBV20-1	NA	many	TRBJ2-1	TGCAGTGCTAGAGATAACTTGGGGGGCGGTTGGAATGAGCAGTTCTTC	CSARDNLGGGWNEQFF
TRBV7-9	NA	NA	TRBJ1-2	TGCGCCAGCGGCATCGGAGATAACTATGGCTACACCTTC	CASGIGDNYGYTF
TRBV5-6	NA	many	TRBJ2-5	TGTGCCAGCAGCTCGGACGCAAACCAGTACTTC	CASSSDANQYF
TRBV18	NA	NA	TRBJ2-1	TGTGCCAGCTCACCACCGGAGCTAAGATACAACAATGAGCAGTTCTTC	CASSPPELRYNNEQFF
TRBV25-1	NA	NA	TRBJ1-1	TGTGCCAGCAGCAAGTTAGGGCTAGCTAACACTGAAGCTTTCTTT	CASSKLGLANTEAFF
TRBV7-9	TRBD2	many	TRBJ2-1	TGTGCCAGCAGCCCCAGCGGGAGGGCCCGTGACAATGAGCAGTTCTTC	CASSPSGRARDNEQFF
TRBV5-1	TRBD1	many	TRBJ1-6	TGCGCCAGCAGTTCCGGACAGGGTGGAAATTCACCCCTCCACTTT	CASSSGQGGNSPLHF